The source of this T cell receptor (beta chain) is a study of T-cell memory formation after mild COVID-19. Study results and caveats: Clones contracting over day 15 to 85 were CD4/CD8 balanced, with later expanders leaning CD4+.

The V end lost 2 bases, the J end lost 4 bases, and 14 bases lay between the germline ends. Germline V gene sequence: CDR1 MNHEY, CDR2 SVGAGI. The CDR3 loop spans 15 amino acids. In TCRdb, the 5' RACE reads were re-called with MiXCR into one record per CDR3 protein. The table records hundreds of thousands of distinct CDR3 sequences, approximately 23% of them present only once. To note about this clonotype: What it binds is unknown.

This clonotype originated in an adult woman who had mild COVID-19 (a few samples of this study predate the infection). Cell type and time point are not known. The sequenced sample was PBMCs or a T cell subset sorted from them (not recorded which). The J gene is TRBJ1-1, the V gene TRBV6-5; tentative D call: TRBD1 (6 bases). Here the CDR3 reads CASSYRRGGGTEAFF. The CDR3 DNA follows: TGTGCCAGCAGTTACCGGAGGGGGGGGGGCACTGAAGCTTTCTTT.